This TCR beta chain was sequenced in a study of blood T cells in healthy people across ages. A J-beta primer mix and a sample-barcoded 5' primer were used in a second PCR of roughly 7 to 12 cycles. TCRdb called the 5' RACE reads again in MiXCR, with one record for every CDR3 protein. The data hold approximately 850,000 distinct CDR3 sequences, with over 45% observed a single time. This CDR3 region has 15 residues. V shed 10 bases and J 4 bases; nucleotides not matched to a gene: 12. The germline V gene has CDR1 ENHRY and CDR2 SYGVKD. The sample comprised blood. The receptor was derived from a man aged 25 to 45 in good health. The chain employs TRBV10-3 and TRBJ2-5; 10 nucleotides align to TRBD2. The CDR3 is CATSSGGAGGETQYF. The CDR3 coding sequence is TGTGCCACCTCAAGCGGGGGGGCCGGTGGAGAGACCCAGTACTTC.